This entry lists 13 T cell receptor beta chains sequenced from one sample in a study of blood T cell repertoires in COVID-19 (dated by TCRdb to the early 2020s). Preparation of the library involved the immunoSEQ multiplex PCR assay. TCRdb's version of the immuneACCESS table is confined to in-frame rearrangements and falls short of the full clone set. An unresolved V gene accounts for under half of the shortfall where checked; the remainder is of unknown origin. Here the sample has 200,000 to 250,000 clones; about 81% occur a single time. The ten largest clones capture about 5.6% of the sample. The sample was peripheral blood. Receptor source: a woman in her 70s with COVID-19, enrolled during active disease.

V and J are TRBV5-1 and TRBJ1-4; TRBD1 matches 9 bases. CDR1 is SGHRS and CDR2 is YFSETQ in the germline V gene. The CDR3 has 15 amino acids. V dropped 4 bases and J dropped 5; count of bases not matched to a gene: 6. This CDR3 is CASSVGTGKNEKLFF. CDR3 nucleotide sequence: TGCGCCAGCAGCGTGGGGACAGGGAAGAATGAAAAACTGTTTTTT.

This chain's CDR3 is CASGIYTGNQGNTIYF. CDR3 nucleotide sequence: TGTGCCAGCGGCATATACACAGGGAACCAGGGAAACACCATATATTTT. This chain links TRBV5-4 with TRBJ1-3; weak D call: TRBD1 (6 bases). The CDR3 spans 16 residues. Germline CDR1 is SGHNT and CDR2 is YYREEE (reference sequence). V dropped 7 bases and J dropped 4 bases, with 21 bases sitting between them.

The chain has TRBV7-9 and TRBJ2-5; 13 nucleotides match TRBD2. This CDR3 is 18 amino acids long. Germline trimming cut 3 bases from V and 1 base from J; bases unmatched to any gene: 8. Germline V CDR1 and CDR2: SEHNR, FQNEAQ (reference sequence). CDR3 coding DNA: TGTGCCAGCAGCTTTGGACTAGCGGGAGCCTCTAGCCAAGAGACCCAGTACTTC. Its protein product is CASSFGLAGASSQETQYF.

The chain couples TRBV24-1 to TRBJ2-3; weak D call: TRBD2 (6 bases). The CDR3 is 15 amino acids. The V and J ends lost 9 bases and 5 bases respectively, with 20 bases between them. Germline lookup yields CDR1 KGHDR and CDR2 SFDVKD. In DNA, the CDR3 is TGTGCCACCGCACAGGTGGGAGGCCGGGGAGATACGCAGTATTTT. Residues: CATAQVGGRGDTQYF.

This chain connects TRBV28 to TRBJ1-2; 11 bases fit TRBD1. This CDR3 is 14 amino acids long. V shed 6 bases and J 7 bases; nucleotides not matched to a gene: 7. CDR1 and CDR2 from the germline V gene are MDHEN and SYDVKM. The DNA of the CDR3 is TGTGCCAGCAGAGAACCGGGACAGGGGGGTGGCTACACCTTC. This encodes CASREPGQGGGYTF.

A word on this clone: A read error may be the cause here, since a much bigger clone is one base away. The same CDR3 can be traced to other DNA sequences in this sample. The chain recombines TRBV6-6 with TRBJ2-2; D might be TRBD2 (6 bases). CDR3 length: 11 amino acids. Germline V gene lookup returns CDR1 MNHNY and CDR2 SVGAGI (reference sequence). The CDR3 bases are TGTCGGGCGGGGAATACCGGGGAGCTGTTTTTT. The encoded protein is CRAGNTGELFF.

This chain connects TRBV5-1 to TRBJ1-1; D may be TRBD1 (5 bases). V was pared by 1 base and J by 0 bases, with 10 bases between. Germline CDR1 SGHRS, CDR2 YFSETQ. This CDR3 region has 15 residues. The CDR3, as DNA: TGCGCCAGCAGCTTGAATACAGGATTGAACACTGAAGCTTTCTTT. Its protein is CASSLNTGLNTEAFF.

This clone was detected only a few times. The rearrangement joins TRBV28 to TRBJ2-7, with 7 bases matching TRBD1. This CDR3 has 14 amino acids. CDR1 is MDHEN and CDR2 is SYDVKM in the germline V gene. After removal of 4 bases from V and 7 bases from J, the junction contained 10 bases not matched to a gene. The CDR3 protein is CASSSRQGRKEQYF. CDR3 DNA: TGTGCCAGCAGTTCAAGACAGGGAAGGAAGGAGCAGTACTTC. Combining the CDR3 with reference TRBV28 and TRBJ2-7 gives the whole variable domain DVKVTQSSRYLVKRTGEKVFLECVQDMDHENMFWYRQDPGLGLRLIYFSYDVKMKEKGDIPEGYSVSREKKERFSLILESASTNQTSMYLCASSSRQGRKEQYFGPGTRLTVT.

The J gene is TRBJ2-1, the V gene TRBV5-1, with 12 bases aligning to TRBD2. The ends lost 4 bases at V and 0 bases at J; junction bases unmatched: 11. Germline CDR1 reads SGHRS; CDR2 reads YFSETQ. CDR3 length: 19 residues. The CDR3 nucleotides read TGCGCCAGCAGCCCGATAAATCCGGGACTAGCGGGCTCCTACAATGAGCAGTTCTTC. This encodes CASSPINPGLAGSYNEQFF.

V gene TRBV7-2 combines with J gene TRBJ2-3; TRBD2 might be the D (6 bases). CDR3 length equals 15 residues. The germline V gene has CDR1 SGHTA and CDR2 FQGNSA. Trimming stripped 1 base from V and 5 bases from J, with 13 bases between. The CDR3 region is CASSLGRGRGDTQYF. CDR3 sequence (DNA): TGTGCCAGCAGCTTAGGGCGGGGCCGGGGAGATACGCAGTATTTT.

The CDR3 DNA is TGTGCCAGTAGTTCGGCGGGGACGACGAACTACAATGAGCAGTTCTTC. Translated, it gives CASSSAGTTNYNEQFF. The rearrangement joins TRBV19 to TRBJ2-1; D is possibly TRBD2 (6 bases). Germline-derived CDR1 and CDR2 are LNHDA and SQIVND (reference sequence). V lost 5 bases and J 3 bases, leaving 17 bases between the germline ends. The CDR3 runs 16 residues.

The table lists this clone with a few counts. CDR3: CASSLGQGWNHEQFF. CDR3 nucleotides: TGTGCCAGCAGCTTAGGACAGGGGTGGAACCATGAGCAGTTCTTC. This chain joins TRBV11-3 and TRBJ2-1, with 8 positions matching TRBD1. From germline, CDR1 is SGHNT and CDR2 YENEEA. The J segment lost 8 bases and the V segment lost 1 base, leaving 7 bases of the junction unmatched. The CDR3 extends over 15 amino acids.

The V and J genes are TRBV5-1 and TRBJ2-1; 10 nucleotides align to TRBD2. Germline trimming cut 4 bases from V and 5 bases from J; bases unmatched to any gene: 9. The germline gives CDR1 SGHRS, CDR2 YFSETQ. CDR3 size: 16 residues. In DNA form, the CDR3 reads TGCGCCAGCAGCCCCCCCTCGGGACTAGCGCACAATGAGCAGTTCTTC. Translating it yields CASSPPSGLAHNEQFF.